Presented here are 6 T cell receptor beta chains from one specimen sequenced in a study of T cells in Graves' hyperthyroidism and ophthalmopathy. TCR beta CDR3 regions were amplified from RNA. HTBI primers drove first-round RT-PCR of the TCR CDR3. TCRdb fed the multiplex PCR reads into MiXCR, producing one record per CDR3 protein. Of nearly 600,000 distinct CDR3 sequences detected, approximately 15% appear once; the ten largest clones hold almost 6%. Sequenced material: blood. All receptors derive from a woman aged 25 to 39 with Graves' hyperthyroidism that later progressed to Graves' ophthalmopathy.

V is TRBV25-1 and J is TRBJ1-2, with D unresolved. V was trimmed by 4 bases and J by 4 bases, leaving 7 bases between them. CDR3 length: 12 amino acids. Germline lookup yields CDR1 MGHDK and CDR2 SYGVNS. The CDR3 bases are TGTGCCAGCAGTGGAGGGAGCTATGGCTACACCTTC. Translation: CASSGGSYGYTF.

This clonotype was counted ten times or more. This chain uses TRBV27 with TRBJ1-1; D is unclear. Germline V gene data show CDR1 as MNHEY and CDR2 as SMNVEV (reference sequence). V was pared by 3 bases and J by 8 bases, with 13 bases between. This CDR3 region has 13 residues. CDR3 sequence reads: CASSFNPQSEAFF. For the CDR3, the DNA is TGTGCCAGCAGTTTTAACCCCCAGTCGGAAGCTTTCTTT.

This clonotype came up many times. This chain links TRBV10-3 with TRBJ2-7, with 9 bases identical to TRBD2. The germline CDR1 and CDR2 sequences are ENHRY and SYGVKD. The V gene end was trimmed by 4 bases and the J gene end by 3 bases; junction bases not matched to a gene: 7. The CDR3 runs 15 residues. The CDR3 reads CAISGPLAGRYEQYF. For the CDR3, the DNA is TGTGCCATCAGTGGCCCCCTAGCGGGACGCTACGAGCAGTACTTC.

This clonotype was detected many times. The chain has TRBV2 and TRBJ2-1, with 11 bases that match TRBD1. The germline gives CDR1 SNHLY, CDR2 FYNNEI. The CDR3 contains 16 residues. Trimming cost V 2 bases and J 3 bases; bases outside gene matches: 3. DNA of the CDR3: TGTGCCAGCAGTGAACGGACAGGGGGCTTCTACAATGAGCAGTTCTTC. As protein: CASSERTGGFYNEQFF.

At least ten counts were recorded for this clonotype. This chain connects TRBV12-3 or TRBV12-4 to TRBJ1-5, with a possible D match to TRBD1 (5 bases). V lost 5 bases and J lost 5, with 13 bases in between. The CDR3 length is 14 residues. Here the CDR3 DNA reads TGTGCCAGCAGTGTAGGGGAAGGGCATCAGCCCCAGCATTTT. It codes for CASSVGEGHQPQHF.

This clonotype was observed many times. The CDR3 loop reads CSARIGSPYEGQYF. The DNA for the CDR3 is TGCAGTGCTAGGATCGGTTCCCCCTACGAGGGGCAGTACTTC. This chain uses TRBV20-1 with TRBJ2-7; D may be TRBD2 (5 bases). Trimming removed 3 bases from V and 9 bases from J, with 21 bases in between. CDR3 length equals 14 residues. Germline V gene lookup returns CDR1 DFQATT and CDR2 SNEGSKA (reference sequence).